This record looks at one T cell receptor beta chain sequence and its context. The data derive from a study of blood T cell repertoires in COVID-19. Study information: Material from acute and convalescent COVID-19 was sourced from the United States, Italy and Spain. T cells, B-cell-depleted T cells, or PBMCs supplied cDNA or gDNA.

Authors' processing steps: Amplifying reference gene primers gave estimates of nucleated cell counts. Profiling relied on immunoSEQ multiplex PCR, and the TCRdb table lists in-frame clones only, not all of them. The D gene and trimming were derived from the DNA, and the V and J assignments and clone size from that table. The repertoire holds over 250,000 clones, with over 80% as singletons. The length of the CDR3 is 15 residues. V was shortened by 0 bases and J by 7 bases, with 12 bases between the two germline ends. Germline CDR1 and CDR2: SGHTA and FQGNSA. Sequencing was performed on peripheral blood. The sequence derives from a woman aged 65 to 85 with COVID-19, enrolled during active disease. This chain joins TRBV7-2 and TRBJ1-4; perhaps TRBD1 as D (5 bases). CDR3 in DNA: TGTGCCAGCAGCTTAGCGACGCAGGGCCCTGAAAAACTGTTTTTT. Translation gives CASSLATQGPEKLFF.